This entry lists 16 T cell receptor beta chains sequenced from one sample in a study of shared clonotypes between healthy human individuals. TCRdb's table, derived via immunoSEQ multiplex PCR, lists solely in-frame clones and lacks some. This repertoire shows millions of clones, roughly 94% found once; its top ten account for around 1.1%. CD45RO-negative cells were positively selected for CCR7, leaving out terminally differentiated effector memory CD45RA+ cells. Sequenced sample: naive CD8+ T cells sorted from blood. These receptors all stem from a young man in good health.

This chain uses TRBV28 with TRBJ2-7; TRBD1 matches at 7 bases. The V segment lost 5 bases and the J segment 5 bases; nucleotides outside the gene matches: 6. This CDR3 is 13 amino acids long. The germline V gene has CDR1 MDHEN and CDR2 SYDVKM. The CDR3 region is CASSLYDRDEQYF. The CDR3 DNA is TGTGCCAGCAGTCTCTACGACAGGGACGAGCAGTACTTC. Filled out from reference TRBV28 and TRBJ2-7, the complete variable domain reads DVKVTQSSRYLVKRTGEKVFLECVQDMDHENMFWYRQDPGLGLRLIYFSYDVKMKEKGDIPEGYSVSREKKERFSLILESASTNQTSMYLCASSLYDRDEQYFGPGTRLTVT.

Comment on this clone: This CDR3 is also generated by other DNA sequences in the sample. This chain links TRBV6-5 with TRBJ2-1; D gene unclear. The germline V gene encodes CDR1 MNHEY and CDR2 SVGAGI. V shed 0 bases and J shed 8 bases, with 5 bases lying between them. The CDR3 runs to 12 residues. The CDR3 DNA follows: TGTGCCAGCAGTTACTCACCCCATGAGCAGTTCTTC. Translation: CASSYSPHEQFF.

In this sample, this clone turned up once. The chain joins TRBV5-6 to TRBJ2-7, with D unresolved. The CDR3 runs to 14 residues. Germline assignment: CDR1 SGHDT and CDR2 YYEEEE. V lost 0 bases and J lost 2, with 9 bases in between. CDR3 region: CASSLGIQTYEQYF. CDR3 nucleotide sequence: TGTGCCAGCAGCTTGGGAATACAGACCTACGAGCAGTACTTC.

The V gene is TRBV5-4, the J gene TRBJ1-2; D gene uncertain. The germline V gene encodes CDR1 SGHNT and CDR2 YYREEE (reference sequence). The V end lost 6 bases, the J end lost 3 bases, and 21 bases lay between the germline ends. The CDR3 totals 16 residues. Written as DNA, the CDR3 is TGTGCCAGCACTACTATCCGGGCAGGAGGAGACTATGGCTACACCTTC. Its protein is CASTTIRAGGDYGYTF.

This chain connects TRBV11-2 to TRBJ1-1; D gene uncertain. The germline V gene encodes CDR1 SGHAT and CDR2 FQNNGV. The CDR3 is 13 amino acids. V lost 1 base to trimming and J lost 3 bases, with 6 bases between them. The DNA of the CDR3 is TGTGCCAGCAGCTTAGGGATAGACACTGAAGCTTTCTTT. Its translation is CASSLGIDTEAFF.

The chain employs TRBV5-1 and TRBJ2-1, with 9 bases lining up with TRBD1. Unmatched junction bases numbered 9, after V lost 2 bases and J lost 6 bases. Germline V gene lookup returns CDR1 SGHRS and CDR2 YFSETQ. This CDR3 has 16 amino acids. The CDR3: CASSFSGTGFPNEQFF. As DNA, the CDR3 is TGCGCCAGCAGCTTTTCCGGGACAGGGTTTCCCAATGAGCAGTTCTTC.

This chain joins TRBV14 and TRBJ2-1; TRBD1 matches 7 bases. Losses at the gene ends were 1 base for V and 2 bases for J; bases not matched to a gene: 5. Germline CDR1 SGHDN, CDR2 FVKESK. The CDR3 is 16 amino acids. CDR3 nucleotide sequence: TGTGCCAGCAGCCAAGTAACAGGGGCAGCCTACAATGAGCAGTTCTTC. It is translated as CASSQVTGAAYNEQFF.

The V call is TRBV30, the J call TRBJ2-7; 7 bases agree with TRBD2. Germline assignment: CDR1 GTSNPN and CDR2 SVGIG (reference sequence). The J segment lost 6 bases and the V segment lost 1 base, leaving 6 bases of the junction unmatched. The CDR3 extends over 13 amino acids. DNA for the CDR3: TGTGCCTGGAGTGGGGACGGGGGGTCCGAGCAGTACTTC. Amino acid sequence: CAWSGDGGSEQYF.

The chain is built from TRBV29-1 and TRBJ1-2; 10 bases fit TRBD1. With 3 bases clipped from V and 10 bases from J, the junction kept 2 bases outside the gene matches. In germline, CDR1 is SQVTM, CDR2 ANQGSEA. The CDR3 runs to 11 residues. CDR3 nucleotide sequence: TGCAGCGTTGAGGACAGGGGGGACTACACCTTC. Translation gives CSVEDRGDYTF.

This clone showed up just a few times. The chain carries TRBV6-1 and TRBJ1-2; no reliable D call. The CDR3 length is 10 residues. Per the germline V gene, CDR1 is MNHNS and CDR2 is SASEGT. The V and J ends lost 5 bases and 7 bases respectively, with 5 bases between them. CDR3 DNA: TGTGCCAGCAGTTACAGTGGCTACACCTTC. Translated, it gives CASSYSGYTF.

The rearrangement uses TRBV4-3 and TRBJ2-5, with TRBD1 matching 10 bases. After removal of 3 bases from V and 4 bases from J, the junction contained 8 bases not matched to a gene. In germline, CDR1 is LGHNA, CDR2 YSLEER. The CDR3 totals 16 residues. CDR3 protein: CASSQLDRGARETQYF. The DNA of the CDR3 is TGCGCCAGCAGCCAGCTGGACAGGGGGGCCCGAGAGACCCAGTACTTC.

The chain employs TRBV27 and TRBJ2-7; D is possibly TRBD2 (6 bases). This CDR3 has 14 amino acids. The germline V gene has CDR1 MNHEY and CDR2 SMNVEV (reference sequence). Trimming removed 5 bases from V and 3 bases from J, with 14 bases in between. The CDR3 loop reads CASSPGDWDYEQYF. The CDR3 nucleotides read TGTGCCAGCAGTCCGGGGGATTGGGACTACGAGCAGTACTTC.

The genes are TRBV27 and TRBJ2-2; 8 bases map to TRBD1. The CDR3 is 16 residues long. Germline CDR1 MNHEY, CDR2 SMNVEV (reference sequence). V lost 2 bases, J lost 9 bases, and 11 bases stayed unmatched. This CDR3 reads CASSLSWGTGNRELFF. The CDR3 nucleotides read TGTGCCAGCAGTTTAAGTTGGGGGACAGGTAACCGGGAGCTGTTTTTT.

This chain joins TRBV9 and TRBJ2-3, with 11 bases fitting TRBD2. This CDR3 has 16 residues. The junction had 9 bases not matched to a gene; V was cut back by 5 bases and J by 4 bases. From germline, CDR1 is SGDLS and CDR2 YYNGEE. In nucleotides, the CDR3 is TGTGCCAGCAGTTCCGGGACTAGCGGTCTGCCAGATACGCAGTATTTT. Residues: CASSSGTSGLPDTQYF.

The V and J genes are TRBV11-2 and TRBJ1-2; D is unclear. The CDR3 is 13 amino acids. Germline lookup yields CDR1 SGHAT and CDR2 FQNNGV. V was pared by 6 bases and J by 2 bases, with 10 bases between. CDR3 bases: TGTGCCAGCAGTCAAGGCAAGAACTATGGCTACACCTTC. Protein: CASSQGKNYGYTF.

This clone was seen a single time. This rearrangement joins TRBV13 to TRBJ1-6; unclear D gene. CDR1 PRHDT and CDR2 FYEKMQ come from the germline V gene (reference sequence). The CDR3 contains 14 residues. Trimming removed 2 bases at V and 8 bases at J, with 10 bases between. The CDR3 DNA follows: TGTGCCAGCAGCTTATGGAGTGAGGATTCACCCCTCCACTTT. Protein product: CASSLWSEDSPLHF. Full variable domain (rest looked up from reference TRBV13 and TRBJ1-6): AAGVIQSPRHLIKEKRETATLKCYPIPRHDTVYWYQQGPGQDPQFLISFYEKMQSDKGSIPDRFSAQQFSDYHSELNMSSLELGDSALYFCASSLWSEDSPLHFGNGTRLTVT.